Below, 20 T cell receptor beta chains from the same sample are listed, as sequenced in a study of blood T cell repertoires in COVID-19. Sequencing used immunoSEQ multiplex PCR; TCRdb keeps in-frame clones, though not all of them. The table includes 300,000 to 450,000 clones, 70% to 90% detected once. The sample consisted of PBMCs or T cells enriched from blood (not recorded which). These receptors all stem from a woman aged 18-29 years who had recovered from COVID-19.

The chain uses TRBV4-1 and TRBJ1-1, with D maybe TRBD1 (6 bases). The CDR3 totals 16 residues. V was clipped by 0 bases and J by 7 bases, with 18 bases between them. Germline CDR1 MGHRA, CDR2 YSYEKL. In nucleotides, the CDR3 is TGCGCCAGCAGCCAAGAGTACGGGGGGGCTTTTAGTGAAGCTTTCTTT. It translates to CASSQEYGGAFSEAFF.

The V call is TRBV28, the J call TRBJ1-6; D ambiguous. Germline CDR1 MDHEN, CDR2 SYDVKM. The CDR3 has 16 residues. Between the trimmed V and J ends, which lost 4 bases and 7 bases, there was a span of 17 bases. CDR3 bases: TGTGCCAGCAGTTCCTACCGGGCCTCTAGCAATTCACCCCTCCACTTT. Its protein product is CASSSYRASSNSPLHF.

J is TRBJ1-6 and V is TRBV6-4; D gene ambiguous. V lost 6 bases and J lost 0, with 9 bases in between. Germline lookup yields CDR1 MRHNA and CDR2 SNTAGT. This CDR3 is built from 15 residues. The CDR3 reads CASREISSYNSPLHF. CDR3 nucleotide sequence: TGTGCCAGCAGAGAAATTAGCTCCTATAATTCACCCCTCCACTTT.

A remark on this clone: The same CDR3 is also encoded by other DNA sequences in this sample. The CDR3 region is CASSIGVNYGYTF. The CDR3 nucleotides are TGTGCCAGTAGTATCGGGGTTAACTATGGCTACACCTTC. The chain is built from TRBV19 and TRBJ1-2, with no clear D. CDR1 LNHDA and CDR2 SQIVND come from the germline V gene (reference sequence). This CDR3 region has 13 residues. V was trimmed by 3 bases and J by 1 base, leaving 6 bases between them. Based on the CDR3 plus reference TRBV19 and TRBJ1-2, the full variable domain is DGGITQSPKYLFRKEGQNVTLSCEQNLNHDAMYWYRQDPGQGLRLIYYSQIVNDFQKGDIAEGYSVSREKKESFPLTVTSAQKNPTAFYLCASSIGVNYGYTFGSGTRLTVV.

This chain connects TRBV6-5 to TRBJ1-5; D is unresolved. The CDR3 is made up of 14 amino acids. The V gene's germline CDR1 is MNHEY and CDR2 SVGAGI. The germline V and J ends were trimmed by 5 bases and 2 bases, with 10 bases remaining between them. The CDR3 coding sequence is TGTGCCAGCAGTCCCGGGAGCGGCAATCAGCCCCAGCATTTT. Amino acid sequence: CASSPGSGNQPQHF.

Comment on this clone: The sample contains more than one DNA sequence encoding this CDR3. J is TRBJ1-6 and V is TRBV18, with a tentative D call TRBD1 (6 bases). This CDR3 comprises 14 residues. The V end was cut by 3 bases, the J end by 5 bases, with 8 bases between. Germline V CDR1 and CDR2: KGHSH, LQKENI. The CDR3 DNA is TGTGCCAGCTCACCCCGGACAGATAATTCACCCCTCCACTTT. It translates to CASSPRTDNSPLHF.

V and J are TRBV30 and TRBJ1-1; D possibly corresponds to TRBD1 (5 bases). V was pared by 4 bases and J by 1 base, with 16 bases between. Germline lookup yields CDR1 GTSNPN and CDR2 SVGIG (reference sequence). This CDR3 contains 15 residues. The CDR3 nucleotides read TGTGCCTGGACGATCGAGACAGAAGGGAACACTGAAGCTTTCTTT. Its protein product is CAWTIETEGNTEAFF.

The V call is TRBV9, the J call TRBJ1-6; no definite D call. CDR1 is SGDLS and CDR2 is YYNGEE in the germline V gene. The CDR3 is 18 amino acids. V was trimmed by 0 bases and J by 0 bases, leaving 13 bases between them. CDR3 DNA sequence: TGTGCCAGCAGCGTAGATAGTTTCGGGAGCTCCTATAATTCACCCCTCCACTTT. It encodes CASSVDSFGSSYNSPLHF.

V gene TRBV7-9 combines with J gene TRBJ2-5; D perhaps matches TRBD1 (5 bases). CDR1 and CDR2 (germline): SEHNR, FQNEAQ (reference sequence). Trimming removed 3 bases at V and 4 bases at J, with 9 bases between. The CDR3 length is 13 residues. The DNA for the CDR3 is TGTGCCAGCAGCTTCGACAGTAGAGAGACCCAGTACTTC. Its protein product is CASSFDSRETQYF. The entire variable domain, with the rest obtained from reference TRBV7-9 and TRBJ2-5, is as follows: DTGVSQNPRHKITKRGQNVTFRCDPISEHNRLYWYRQTLGQGPEFLTYFQNEAQLEKSRLLSDRFSAERPKGSFSTLEIQRTEQGDSAMYLCASSFDSRETQYFGPGTRLLVL.

This chain uses TRBV19 with TRBJ1-5; a possible D gene is TRBD1 (6 bases). The germline CDR1 and CDR2 sequences are LNHDA and SQIVND (reference sequence). There are 18 residues in the CDR3. Trimming took off 4 bases at V and 5 bases at J, with 24 bases between the two ends. The CDR3 loop is CASSTPYNRDGWDQPQHF. CDR3 DNA sequence: TGTGCCAGTAGTACCCCTTACAACAGGGACGGTTGGGATCAGCCCCAGCATTTT.

The gene calls are TRBV6-1 and TRBJ1-6; D ambiguous. Looked up from germline, CDR1 is MNHNS and CDR2 is SASEGT. Trimming cost V 3 bases and J 9 bases, with 3 bases left between them. The CDR3 covers 11 residues. The CDR3 region has the DNA TGTGCCAGCAGTGATATTTCACCCCTCCACTTT. Protein sequence: CASSDISPLHF.

This chain uses TRBV6-5 with TRBJ1-3, with D tentatively TRBD1 (6 bases). Germline values: CDR1 MNHEY, CDR2 SVGAGI. The CDR3 is 13 residues long. Trimming removed 5 bases at V and 2 bases at J, with 7 bases between. The CDR3 region is CASSTGTGNTIYF. CDR3 nucleotide sequence: TGTGCCAGCAGTACAGGGACTGGAAACACCATATATTTT.

The CDR3 DNA reads TGTGCCAGCAGCTTAGCCAGCGGGGGTTCCTACGAGCAGTACTTC. Translation gives CASSLASGGSYEQYF. The chain employs TRBV7-9 and TRBJ2-7; 8 positions match TRBD2. J gave up 1 base and V 0 bases, and 2 bases lay outside the gene matches. Germline V lookup: CDR1 SEHNR, CDR2 FQNEAQ (reference sequence). The CDR3 is made up of 15 amino acids. The variable domain in full, completed from reference TRBV7-9 and TRBJ2-7, reads DTGVSQNPRHKITKRGQNVTFRCDPISEHNRLYWYRQTLGQGPEFLTYFQNEAQLEKSRLLSDRFSAERPKGSFSTLEIQRTEQGDSAMYLCASSLASGGSYEQYFGPGTRLTVT.

The CDR3 loop reads CASSEGGYDEQYF. Here the CDR3 DNA reads TGTGCCAGCAGTGAGGGAGGGTACGACGAGCAGTACTTC. This rearrangement joins TRBV6-1 to TRBJ2-7, with 7 bases that match TRBD2. V shed 3 bases and J 5 bases; nucleotides not matched to a gene: 4. The CDR3 spans 13 residues. Germline V CDR1 and CDR2: MNHNS, SASEGT.

The rearrangement uses TRBV7-2 and TRBJ2-5, with a possible D match to TRBD1 (6 bases). This CDR3 has 14 residues. The V and J ends lost 5 bases and 6 bases respectively, with 16 bases between them. The V gene's germline CDR1 is SGHTA and CDR2 FQGNSA. The CDR3 sequence is CASSQSQGTKTQYF. The CDR3, as DNA: TGTGCCAGCAGCCAATCACAGGGAACGAAGACCCAGTACTTC. The variable domain in full, completed from reference TRBV7-2 and TRBJ2-5, reads GAGVSQSPSNKVTEKGKDVELRCDPISGHTALYWYRQSLGQGLEFLIYFQGNSAPDKSGLPSDRFSAERTGGSVSTLTIQRTQQEDSAVYLCASSQSQGTKTQYFGPGTRLLVL.

In its sample, this clone was seen once. The chain couples TRBV27 to TRBJ1-5, with TRBD1 matching 11 bases. CDR1 MNHEY and CDR2 SMNVEV come from the germline V gene (reference sequence). There are 17 residues in the CDR3. J gave up 3 bases and V 6 bases, and 10 bases lay outside the gene matches. CDR3 DNA sequence: TGTGCCAGCAGGGAGACCGGGACAGGGGGGAACAATCAGCCCCAGCATTTT. It specifies CASRETGTGGNNQPQHF.

The V call is TRBV18, the J call TRBJ1-2; 8 bases are shared with TRBD1. This CDR3 has 15 residues. V shed 4 bases and J 8 bases; nucleotides not matched to a gene: 12. Looked up from germline, CDR1 is KGHSH and CDR2 is LQKENI. The CDR3 DNA reads as TGTGCCAGCTCACGGGACAGGAATAACCCTGGAGGCTACACCTTC. Amino acid sequence: CASSRDRNNPGGYTF.

V usage is TRBV7-2 and J usage is TRBJ2-7; D is possibly TRBD1 (6 bases). Germline V gene sequence: CDR1 SGHTA, CDR2 FQGNSA. This CDR3 spans 13 amino acids. Trimming cost V 5 bases and J 4 bases, with 12 bases left between them. The CDR3 protein is CASSTGGQYEQYF. As DNA, the CDR3 is TGTGCCAGCAGCACAGGTGGACAGTACGAGCAGTACTTC.

The chain uses TRBV5-4 and TRBJ2-2, with D hard to call. V shed 0 bases and J shed 0 bases, with 6 bases lying between them. Germline V gene data show CDR1 as SGHNT and CDR2 as YYREEE (reference sequence). This CDR3 comprises 15 residues. The CDR3 sequence is CASSLARSNTGELFF. CDR3 in DNA: TGTGCCAGCAGCTTGGCGCGGTCGAACACCGGGGAGCTGTTTTTT.

The sample holds one count of this clone. V and J are TRBV19 and TRBJ1-3; 8 nucleotides line up with TRBD1. V shed 5 bases and J 2 bases; nucleotides not matched to a gene: 5. Germline V gives CDR1 LNHDA, CDR2 SQIVND (reference sequence). This CDR3 has 15 amino acids. CDR3 residues: CASSAQTGAGNTIYF. Written as DNA, the CDR3 is TGTGCCAGTAGTGCTCAGACAGGGGCTGGAAACACCATATATTTT.